These 27 T cell receptor beta chains were all obtained from the same sample, sequenced in a study of blood T cells in healthy people across ages. A second PCR of about 7 to 11 cycles used a sample-barcoded 5' primer and a J-beta primer mix. TCRdb called the 5' RACE reads again in MiXCR, with one record for every CDR3 protein. The sample comprises some 930,000 distinct CDR3 sequences, 25% to 30% of which are singletons, and 10% to 13% rests with the top ten. These data were also filed under a second study, of T cells of mothers and their children.

Sequenced input: blood. These receptor sequences come from a woman in her 40s in good health.

The chain links TRBV7-2 to TRBJ2-7, with TRBD2 identical over 12 bases. The CDR3 is made up of 15 amino acids. In germline, CDR1 is SGHTA, CDR2 FQGNSA. Germline trimming cut 2 bases from V and 5 bases from J; bases unmatched to any gene: 4. CDR3 DNA: TGTGCCAGCAGCTTAAGACTAGCGGGGGCCCACGAGCAGTACTTC. This codes for CASSLRLAGAHEQYF.

This chain connects TRBV20-1 to TRBJ2-4; D uncertain. The J call may be in error: the DNA end matches TRBJ2-5 better. The CDR3 is 11 residues long. Germline V gene lookup returns CDR1 DFQATT and CDR2 SNEGSKA (reference sequence). DNA for the CDR3: TGCAGTGCTAGAGGTACACCGACCCAGTACTTC. It yields the protein CSARGTPTQYF.

This chain joins TRBV7-2 and TRBJ2-1, with D unclear. The J call is doubtful: the DNA matches TRBJ2-7 better. Per germline, CDR1 SGHTA and CDR2 FQGNSA. CDR3 size: 15 residues. CDR3 DNA sequence: TGTGCCAGCAGCCCCCGACGGATCGCCTACAATGAGCAGTACTTC. It is translated as CASSPRRIAYNEQYF.

This clonotype was detected only a few times. The J gene is TRBJ1-5, the V gene TRBV27; D is perhaps TRBD1 (5 bases). This CDR3 has 14 residues. V gave up 4 bases and J gave up 2 bases, with 9 bases separating them. Germline V gives CDR1 MNHEY, CDR2 SMNVEV (reference sequence). Here the CDR3 DNA reads TGTGCCAGCAGTTATCAGGGTGGCAATCAGCCCCAGCATTTT. As protein: CASSYQGGNQPQHF.

This clonotype occurred many times. The chain combines TRBV7-2 with TRBJ2-6; 7 nucleotides align to TRBD2. Trimming took 6 bases from V and 0 from J; bases not matched to a gene: 8. The germline gives CDR1 SGHTA, CDR2 FQGNSA. The CDR3 covers 17 residues. The CDR3 nucleotides are TGTGCCAGCAGAAATCAGCGGGGAAGCTCTGGGGCCAACGTCCTGACTTTC. Its translation: CASRNQRGSSGANVLTF.

Ten or more counts support this clonotype. The chain uses TRBV5-1 and TRBJ2-6, with 7 bases lining up with TRBD2. The CDR3 extends over 16 amino acids. CDR1 is SGHRS, CDR2 YFSETQ, per germline. V lost 4 bases, J lost 2 bases, and 6 bases stayed unmatched. The DNA of the CDR3 is TGCGCCAGCAGCCTTGGCGGGGGTGCTGGGGCCAACGTCCTGACTTTC. It codes for CASSLGGGAGANVLTF.

The chain recombines TRBV7-9 with TRBJ2-7; D perhaps matches TRBD2 (6 bases). Germline V gene lookup returns CDR1 SEHNR and CDR2 FQNEAQ (reference sequence). This CDR3 is 15 amino acids long. Trimming took off 5 bases at V and 2 bases at J, with 16 bases between the two ends. CDR3 sequence: CASSPPRVAAYEQYF. The CDR3 nucleotides read TGTGCCAGCAGCCCCCCCCGGGTAGCGGCCTACGAGCAGTACTTC.

Comment on this clonotype: The junction departs from the called germline gene at one end, perhaps through a read error. V usage is TRBV7-2 and J usage is TRBJ1-5; 7 positions match TRBD1. The length of the CDR3 is 16 residues. Germline values: CDR1 SGHTA, CDR2 FQGNSA. CDR3 nucleotide sequence: TGTGCCAGCAGCGCCCGACAGGGCGGGGGCAATGAGCCCCAGCATTTT. As protein: CASSARQGGGNEPQHF.

This clonotype showed up many times. The chain combines TRBV18 with TRBJ2-6, with 8 bases that match TRBD1. The CDR3 sequence is 15 residues long. Germline lookup yields CDR1 KGHSH and CDR2 LQKENI. J lost 4 bases, V lost 3 bases, and 2 bases had no gene match. CDR3 loop: CASSPRGPGANVLTF. CDR3 coding DNA: TGTGCCAGCTCACCCAGGGGGCCCGGGGCCAACGTCCTGACTTTC.

To note about this clonotype: This could be a read error, since a much larger clone is one nucleotide away. The V gene is TRBV12-3 or TRBV12-4, the J gene TRBJ2-1; 9 nucleotides agree with TRBD2. TRBJ2-7 explains the end of the DNA better; the J call may be wrong. This CDR3 has 14 residues. In DNA form, the CDR3 reads TGTGCCAGCATGTTAAGCGGGGGGTACAATGAGCAGTACTTC. Its protein product is CASMLSGGYNEQYF.

This chain joins TRBV7-6 and TRBJ2-5; tentatively, D is TRBD1 (5 bases). The end of the DNA is better explained by TRBJ2-7, so the J call may be wrong. CDR3 length: 16 amino acids. Per the germline V gene, CDR1 is SGHVS and CDR2 is FNYEAQ. CDR3 nucleotide sequence: TGTGCCAGCAGCTTTGGGCTGGGGCAGGAGAACTACGAGCAGTACTTC. Its translation is CASSFGLGQENYEQYF.

In this sample, this clonotype turned up many times. The V gene is TRBV4-1, the J gene TRBJ2-1, with 7 bases fitting TRBD2. The CDR3 is 17 amino acids. V gave up 6 bases and J gave up 2 bases; unmatched junction bases: 13. Germline-derived CDR1 and CDR2 are MGHRA and YSYEKL. CDR3 DNA: TGCGCCAGCAGACGTCGGCCGGCGGGGGTCGCCTACAATGAGCAGTTCTTC. Its protein is CASRRRPAGVAYNEQFF.

The chain is built from TRBV10-3 and TRBJ2-7; 8 bases align to TRBD1. The CDR3 runs to 13 residues. Germline CDR1 reads ENHRY; CDR2 reads SYGVKD. The junction had 5 bases not matched to a gene; V was cut back by 4 bases and J by 6 bases. The CDR3 loop is CAISGTGMSEQYF. The CDR3 DNA reads TGTGCCATCAGTGGGACAGGGATGAGCGAGCAGTACTTC.

This clonotype was observed many times. V gene TRBV20-1 combines with J gene TRBJ1-2, with D possibly matching TRBD1 (6 bases). This CDR3 comprises 15 residues. V dropped 0 bases and J dropped 7 bases, with 18 bases sitting between them. The germline CDR1 and CDR2 sequences are DFQATT and SNEGSKA (reference sequence). The chain's CDR3 is CSARDTSRGIGGYTF. Written as DNA, the CDR3 is TGCAGTGCTAGAGACACCTCGAGGGGGATTGGTGGCTACACCTTC.

This clonotype was picked up a small number of times. This rearrangement joins TRBV7-3 to TRBJ1-6; 9 bases fit TRBD1. This CDR3 comprises 18 residues. The J segment lost 7 bases and the V segment lost 1 base, leaving 11 bases of the junction unmatched. Per the germline V gene, CDR1 is SGHTA and CDR2 is FQGTGA. The CDR3 loop reads CASSLRPRDRDPNSPLHF. The CDR3 bases are TGTGCCAGCAGCTTAAGACCCCGGGACAGGGATCCGAATTCACCCCTCCACTTT.

The chain combines TRBV5-4 with TRBJ2-1; maybe TRBD1 (5 bases). The germline gives CDR1 SGHNT, CDR2 YYREEE (reference sequence). Trimming pared 1 base from V and 9 bases from J, leaving 14 bases between. This CDR3 has 14 residues. CDR3 DNA: TGTGCCAGCAGCTTGAGGGGCTGGTCATCTGAGCAGTTCTTC. Translated: CASSLRGWSSEQFF.

This clonotype was seen repeatedly, ten times or more. The genes are TRBV4-3 and TRBJ2-4; the D is unclear. Trimming cost V 0 bases and J 0 bases, with 9 bases left between them. Germline V CDR1 and CDR2: LGHNA, YSLEER. The CDR3 consists of 16 residues. CDR3 nucleotides: TGCGCCAGCAGCCAAGATATATATGGAGCCAAAAACATTCAGTACTTC. This encodes CASSQDIYGAKNIQYF.

This sequence joins TRBV2 and TRBJ1-1; 7 nucleotides line up with TRBD1. CDR1 and CDR2 (germline): SNHLY, FYNNEI. The junction had 7 bases not matched to a gene; V was cut back by 6 bases and J by 3 bases. The CDR3 is 14 residues long. The CDR3 sequence: CASRAWTGYTEAFF. CDR3 DNA: TGTGCCAGCAGGGCTTGGACAGGATACACTGAAGCTTTCTTT.

This clonotype occurred a few times. This sequence joins TRBV15 and TRBJ2-3; 8 bases agree with TRBD2. The CDR3 runs 16 residues. Germline CDR1 and CDR2: LNHNV and YYDKDF (reference sequence). Losses at the gene ends were 2 bases for V and 2 bases for J; bases not matched to a gene: 6. This CDR3 reads CATSRRRGALTDTQYF. DNA for the CDR3: TGTGCCACCAGCAGAAGGCGGGGGGCCCTCACAGATACGCAGTATTTT.

Worth noting for this clonotype: A read error may produce the germline difference seen at one junction end. The CDR3 DNA reads as TGTGCTAGCAGCTTAGAGGCCCCAGGGGCCTCTTTCTCTGGGGCCAACGTCCTGACTTTC. Protein sequence: CASSLEAPGASFSGANVLTF. The chain employs TRBV7-7 and TRBJ2-6, with a tentative D call TRBD1 (6 bases). Germline lookup yields CDR1 SSHAT and CDR2 FNYEAQ (reference sequence). CDR3 length: 20 residues.

This chain joins TRBV20-1 and TRBJ1-4; D ambiguous. V lost 8 bases and J lost 8, with 15 bases in between. The V gene's germline CDR1 is DFQATT and CDR2 SNEGSKA (reference sequence). The CDR3 has 12 amino acids. The CDR3 DNA follows: TGCAGTCCACAAAAGGTGTACGAAAAACTGTTTTTT. Protein sequence: CSPQKVYEKLFF.

The rearrangement links TRBV5-1 to TRBJ1-1; D unresolved. Germline V gene lookup returns CDR1 SGHRS and CDR2 YFSETQ. V was clipped by 6 bases and J by 1 base, with 7 bases between them. The CDR3 loop spans 12 amino acids. CDR3 sequence reads: CASKRQNTEAFF. The CDR3 nucleotides are TGCGCCAGCAAGAGACAGAACACTGAAGCTTTCTTT.

This chain links TRBV7-6 with TRBJ2-3; D is ambiguous. The CDR3 sequence is 13 residues long. Germline-derived CDR1 and CDR2 are SGHVS and FNYEAQ. Trimming shortened V by 7 bases and J by 6 bases, and 14 bases separated the two germline ends. CDR3 DNA: TGTGCCAGCACCAATCCCGGATGGGATACGCAGTATTTT. It specifies CASTNPGWDTQYF.

This chain uses TRBV7-9 with TRBJ1-2; 12 nucleotides line up with TRBD1. This CDR3 contains 18 residues. The V segment lost 7 bases and the J segment 4 bases; nucleotides outside the gene matches: 16. Germline V gives CDR1 SEHNR, CDR2 FQNEAQ (reference sequence). DNA of the CDR3: TGTGCCAGCACTCTATGGCGGGGACAGGGGGCGAATGGCTATGGCTACACCTTC. This sequence encodes CASTLWRGQGANGYGYTF.

This chain joins TRBV28 and TRBJ2-1; D ambiguous. The ends were cut back, 5 bases at V and 0 bases at J, with 14 bases in the middle. The CDR3 sequence is 16 residues long. Germline V gene sequence: CDR1 MDHEN, CDR2 SYDVKM. CDR3 sequence (DNA): TGTGCCAGCAGTGCCCGATTGATGAGCTCCTACAATGAGCAGTTCTTC. It translates to CASSARLMSSYNEQFF.

V usage is TRBV7-6 and J usage is TRBJ1-6; unclear D gene. V shed 2 bases and J shed 2 bases, with 16 bases lying between them. Germline V lookup: CDR1 SGHVS, CDR2 FNYEAQ. The CDR3 has 18 amino acids. This CDR3 is CASSLRALTGPYNSPLHF. DNA of the CDR3: TGTGCCAGCAGCTTACGTGCCTTAACGGGCCCCTATAATTCACCCCTCCACTTT.

As regards this clonotype: It may be a read error: a sequence one base away is much more abundant. The chain carries TRBV12-3 or TRBV12-4 and TRBJ1-2, with TRBD1 matching over 9 bases. The CDR3 sequence is 15 residues long. This chain's CDR3 is CANSSRRTGENGYTF. DNA for the CDR3: TGTGCCAACAGTTCTAGACGGACAGGGGAGAATGGCTACACCTTC.